One and the same sample provided the 6 T cell receptor beta chains below, sequenced in a study of blood T cell repertoires in COVID-19. TCRdb's copy holds only in-frame clones and misses some; the assay was immunoSEQ multiplex PCR. The table has roughly 200,000 clones, approximately 79% seen once. The sequencing sample was made of peripheral blood. Every receptor here comes from a middle-aged man who had recovered from COVID-19.

The V and J genes are TRBV2 and TRBJ1-5; no clear D. This CDR3 is built from 13 residues. The V gene lost 6 bases and the J gene lost 5 bases, with 11 bases spanning the gap. In germline, CDR1 is SNHLY, CDR2 FYNNEI. The CDR3, as DNA: TGTGCCAGCAGGGTAGTCCGAGATCAGCCCCAGCATTTT. It translates to CASRVVRDQPQHF.

The genes are TRBV5-5 and TRBJ1-2; D gene ambiguous. Trimming shortened V by 6 bases and J by 1 base, and 16 bases separated the two germline ends. This CDR3 is 15 amino acids long. CDR1 and CDR2 (germline): SGHKS, YYEKEE (reference sequence). CDR3: CASTPRADYNYGYTF. DNA for the CDR3: TGTGCCAGCACCCCGAGGGCAGATTATAACTATGGCTACACCTTC.

The V and J genes are TRBV10-3 and TRBJ2-7; TRBD2 matches 11 bases. Germline lookup yields CDR1 ENHRY and CDR2 SYGVKD. This CDR3 is built from 18 residues. J gave up 4 bases and V 0 bases, and 11 bases lay outside the gene matches. The CDR3 bases are TGTGCCATCAGTGAGTCGAGTTTCGGACTAGCGGGCACATACGAGCAGTACTTC. Translation: CAISESSFGLAGTYEQYF.

The J gene is TRBJ2-3, the V gene TRBV5-4; weak D call: TRBD2 (6 bases). The CDR3 extends over 15 amino acids. The germline V and J ends were trimmed by 3 bases and 2 bases, with 13 bases remaining between them. Germline V gene lookup returns CDR1 SGHNT and CDR2 YYREEE (reference sequence). CDR3 in amino acids: CASSSSVGYTDTQYF. The CDR3 bases are TGTGCCAGCAGCTCTAGCGTTGGGTACACAGATACGCAGTATTTT. The full variable domain, its missing parts supplied by reference TRBV5-4 and TRBJ2-3, is ETGVTQSPTHLIKTRGQQVTLRCSSQSGHNTVSWYQQALGQGPQFIFQYYREEENGRGNFPPRFSGLQFPNYSSELNVNALELDDSALYLCASSSSVGYTDTQYFGPGTRLTVL.

This rearrangement joins TRBV5-1 to TRBJ1-1; weak D call: TRBD1 (6 bases). This CDR3 contains 14 residues. V was clipped by 4 bases and J by 2 bases, with 12 bases between them. Germline-derived CDR1 and CDR2 are SGHRS and YFSETQ. Written as DNA, the CDR3 is TGCGCCAGCAGCCCGGGGACAATCAACACTGAAGCTTTCTTT. As protein: CASSPGTINTEAFF.

The chain links TRBV7-3 to TRBJ2-3, with TRBD2 identical over 7 bases. After removal of 6 bases from V and 2 bases from J, the junction contained 8 bases not matched to a gene. Germline-derived CDR1 and CDR2 are SGHTA and FQGTGA. CDR3 length: 15 amino acids. The CDR3, as DNA: TGTGCCAGCAGTCGAGCGGGATCCGCCACAGATACGCAGTATTTT. Amino acids: CASSRAGSATDTQYF.